Listed below are T cell receptor beta chains from one sample, sequenced in a study of post-analysis software for immune sequencing data. TCRdb passed the PCR reads through MiXCR, listing each CDR3 protein once. The sample lists around 400,000 distinct CDR3 sequences, approximately 39% occurring once. Sequenced material: blood. These receptors came from a girl aged 2 to 9 with multiple sclerosis. Both conserved end residues are part of each CDR3. D genes are given only for firm matches. Some rows mark clone size as missing; the rest say once, few, many or name a class of expanded clone.

TRBV29-1,18,-,-,CSVEDLSESGAGATEAFF
TRBV12-3/TRBV12-4,16,-,TRBD2,CASSPGLAGVLNTQYF
TRBV28,12,-,-,CASSKILYEQYF
TRBV11-2,14,-,-,CASSLGQWGYGYTF
TRBV4-1,13,few,-,CASSQGRLHEQYF
TRBV4-2,16,-,-,CASSQEKTRGHWPQHF
TRBV5-5,14,-,-,CASSFNREGYGYTF
TRBV6-5,14,-,-,CASSRAGTGYGYTF
TRBV10-3,11,-,TRBD2,CATGTRDEQYF
TRBV29-1,11,many,-,CSVEPGDTQYF
TRBV6-1,13,few,-,CASRDPSPYEQYF
TRBV7-2,17,few,TRBD1,CASSRQGASGAYYEQYF
TRBV12-3/TRBV12-4,16,once,-,CASSFHRTYPGDTQYF
TRBV18,16,-,TRBD2,CASSPLWLAGNHEQYF
TRBV29-1,13,-,-,CSVVRASSYEQYF
TRBV6-2/TRBV6-3,14,once,-,CASSSLGAYNEQFF
TRBV12-3/TRBV12-4,15,few,TRBD1,CASSKTGTGNYEQYF
TRBV7-2,12,-,-,CASSLQRHGYTF
TRBV7-3,13,few,-,CASSLRNNQPQHF
TRBV20-1,12,few,-,CSASGVTDTQYF
TRBV5-1,15,-,TRBD2,CASSRLADLYNEQFF
TRBV6-1,13,few,-,CASSELNYGEQYF
TRBV5-1,14,-,-,CASSLVSGTDEQYF
TRBV12-3/TRBV12-4,14,-,-,CASSPMMRNTEAFF